One sample yielded the 14 T cell receptor beta chains listed below, sequenced in a study of blood T cell repertoires in COVID-19. TCRdb keeps only in-frame clones here, not all; method: immunoSEQ multiplex PCR. The table includes more than 300,000 clones, just under 90% detected once. The sample taken for sequencing was peripheral blood. The receptors originated from a woman aged 25 to 39 with COVID-19, enrolled during active disease.

The chain links TRBV6-5 to TRBJ2-1; 7 bases are shared with TRBD1. From germline, CDR1 is MNHEY and CDR2 SVGAGI. V was pared by 5 bases and J by 7 bases, with 11 bases of the junction left unmatched. There are 15 residues in the CDR3. In DNA form, the CDR3 reads TGTGCCAGCAGTCCCAGGGGGTTGGTTTTTAATGAGCAGTTCTTC. Translation gives CASSPRGLVFNEQFF.

The chain joins TRBV28 to TRBJ1-4, with TRBD1 as a possible D gene (6 bases). The CDR3 extends over 14 amino acids. CDR1 is MDHEN, CDR2 SYDVKM, per germline. The ends were cut back, 3 bases at V and 4 bases at J, with 9 bases in the middle. CDR3 sequence (DNA): TGTGCCAGCAGTTTGGACAGCCATAATGAAAAACTGTTTTTT. Its translation: CASSLDSHNEKLFF.

The chain carries TRBV21-1 and TRBJ1-6; the table's TRBD1 call for D was not verified on the DNA. TRBV21-1 is labeled a pseudogene. This CDR3 is 14 amino acids long. The CDR3 nucleotides are TGTGCCAGCAGCGTCTGGGACAAAATTTCACCCCTCCACTTT. The encoded protein is CASSVWDKISPLHF.

This rearrangement joins TRBV11-2 to TRBJ2-7, with a weak D call TRBD1 (5 bases). Germline V gene data show CDR1 as SGHAT and CDR2 as FQNNGV. The CDR3 covers 14 residues. V lost 3 bases and J lost 3, with 12 bases in between. CDR3 protein: CASSFTGLGYEQYF. Written as DNA, the CDR3 is TGTGCCAGCAGCTTTACAGGTCTTGGCTACGAGCAGTACTTC.

Comment on this clone: Distinct nucleotide sequences in the sample also encode this CDR3. The V and J genes are TRBV7-9 and TRBJ1-1; possibly TRBD1 for D (6 bases). This CDR3 region has 15 residues. Germline V gives CDR1 SEHNR, CDR2 FQNEAQ (reference sequence). Trimming took off 5 bases at V and 1 base at J, with 14 bases between the two ends. The CDR3 loop is CASSPLQGANTEAFF. Here the CDR3 DNA reads TGTGCCAGCAGCCCGTTACAGGGCGCGAACACTGAAGCTTTCTTT. The variable domain in full, with the rest retrieved from reference TRBV7-9 and TRBJ1-1, is DTGVSQNPRHKITKRGQNVTFRCDPISEHNRLYWYRQTLGQGPEFLTYFQNEAQLEKSRLLSDRFSAERPKGSFSTLEIQRTEQGDSAMYLCASSPLQGANTEAFFGQGTRLTVV.

In this sample, this clone turned up a few times. This chain uses TRBV19 with TRBJ1-2, with TRBD1 identical over 12 bases. The junction had 6 bases not matched to a gene; V was cut back by 5 bases and J by 5 bases. This CDR3 is 15 amino acids long. Per germline, CDR1 LNHDA and CDR2 SQIVND (reference sequence). This CDR3 is CASSPGQGAMYGYTF. CDR3 nucleotides: TGTGCCAGTAGTCCGGGACAGGGGGCGATGTATGGCTACACCTTC.

Only a few counts were recorded for this clone. CDR3 loop: CASRETGVGQPQHF. CDR3 in DNA: TGTGCCAGCAGGGAAACGGGGGTCGGGCAGCCCCAGCATTTT. The chain links TRBV2 to TRBJ1-5, with a possible D match to TRBD1 (5 bases). The V gene lost 6 bases and the J gene lost 7 bases, with 16 bases spanning the gap. This CDR3 is built from 14 residues. The germline gives CDR1 SNHLY, CDR2 FYNNEI.

The chain is built from TRBV3-1 (or the pseudogene TRBV3-2) and TRBJ2-3; TRBD2 is a possible D gene (5 bases). Germline CDR1 is LGHDT and CDR2 is YNNKEL (reference sequence). The CDR3 extends over 17 amino acids. V dropped 1 base and J dropped 2 bases, with 16 bases sitting between them. Here the CDR3 reads CASSQGGTRSFTDTQYF. The CDR3 nucleotides are TGTGCCAGCAGCCAAGGAGGAACTAGAAGTTTCACAGATACGCAGTATTTT.

V gene TRBV19 combines with J gene TRBJ2-2; unclear D gene. Germline lookup yields CDR1 LNHDA and CDR2 SQIVND (reference sequence). This CDR3 region has 13 residues. Between the trimmed V and J ends, which lost 8 bases and 4 bases, there was a span of 11 bases. The CDR3, as DNA: TGTGCCAGTTACAGTATTGGCACCGGGGAGCTGTTTTTT. This codes for CASYSIGTGELFF.

This clone was seen only a few times. The J gene is TRBJ1-4, the V gene TRBV27; unclear D gene. The ends were cut back, 2 bases at V and 1 base at J, with 14 bases in the middle. This CDR3 contains 17 residues. CDR1 is MNHEY and CDR2 is SMNVEV in the germline V gene (reference sequence). The CDR3 nucleotides are TGTGCCAGCAGTTTAACTAGCCGGATTGTAACTAATGAAAAACTGTTTTTT. Translated: CASSLTSRIVTNEKLFF.

J is TRBJ1-1 and V is TRBV7-2, with a possible D match to TRBD1 (6 bases). This CDR3 has 15 residues. The ends were cut back, 2 bases at V and 7 bases at J, with 17 bases in the middle. CDR1 and CDR2 from the germline V gene are SGHTA and FQGNSA. CDR3 bases: TGTGCCAGCAGCTTACAGGATGGGACAAACTATGAAGCTTTCTTT. Its translation is CASSLQDGTNYEAFF.

V gene TRBV10-2 combines with J gene TRBJ1-1; weak D call: TRBD1 (5 bases). V was cut by 6 bases and J by 2 bases, with 13 bases left in between. This CDR3 region has 14 residues. The germline gives CDR1 WSHSY, CDR2 SAAADI. This chain's CDR3 is CASSGGRINTEAFF. The CDR3 nucleotides are TGCGCCAGCAGCGGGGGACGGATTAACACTGAAGCTTTCTTT.

The gene calls are TRBV7-9 and TRBJ1-3, with unresolved D. V was cut by 4 bases and J by 3 bases, with 16 bases left in between. CDR3 length: 16 amino acids. CDR1 SEHNR and CDR2 FQNEAQ come from the germline V gene (reference sequence). In DNA, the CDR3 is TGTGCCAGCAGCTCGGGATTATACCGAGGTGGAAACACCATATATTTT. This codes for CASSSGLYRGGNTIYF.

CDR3: CASSVGGTGDQETQYF. The CDR3 bases are TGTGCCAGCAGCGTAGGAGGGACAGGGGACCAAGAGACCCAGTACTTC. The chain links TRBV9 to TRBJ2-5; 10 bases map to TRBD1. Germline CDR1 SGDLS, CDR2 YYNGEE. V was clipped by 0 bases and J by 0 bases; unmatched bases: 2. CDR3 length: 16 amino acids.